Listed here is a single T cell receptor beta chain. Its antigen remains unknown. This entry is derived from a study of T cell responses to AZD1222 COVID-19 vaccine. Overall study findings and caveats: Repertoire sampling occurred only after the peak T cell response.

The V gene lost 2 bases and the J gene lost 3 bases, with 8 bases spanning the gap. The CDR3 has 13 amino acids. Looked up from germline, CDR1 is SEHNR and CDR2 is FQNEAQ (reference sequence). Profiling relied on immunoSEQ multiplex PCR, and the TCRdb table lists in-frame clones only, not all of them. The data contain roughly 99,000 clones, under 95% of them singletons. This clonotype was sampled from an adult in good health. The chain uses TRBV7-9 and TRBJ2-7; D gene uncertain. The sample consisted of peripheral blood, taken on day 0 of AZD1222 vaccination. CDR3 sequence: CASSLQVSYEQYF. The DNA for the CDR3 is TGTGCCAGCAGCTTACAGGTCAGCTACGAGCAGTACTTC.